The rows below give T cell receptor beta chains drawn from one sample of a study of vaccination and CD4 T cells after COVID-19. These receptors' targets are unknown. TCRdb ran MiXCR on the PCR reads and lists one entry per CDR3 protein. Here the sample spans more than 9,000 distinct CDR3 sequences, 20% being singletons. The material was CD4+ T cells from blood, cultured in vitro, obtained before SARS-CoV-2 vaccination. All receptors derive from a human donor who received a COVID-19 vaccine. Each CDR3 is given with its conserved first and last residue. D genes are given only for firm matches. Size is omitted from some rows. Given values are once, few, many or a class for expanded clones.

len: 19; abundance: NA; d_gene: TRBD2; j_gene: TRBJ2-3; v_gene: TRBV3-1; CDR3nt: TGTGCCAGCAGCCAGAGGGGCCTCCGGGGGGAGGGTCGCACAGATACGCAGTATTTT; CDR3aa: CASSQRGLRGEGRTDTQYF
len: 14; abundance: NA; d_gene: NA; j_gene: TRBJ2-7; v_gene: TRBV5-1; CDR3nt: TGCGCCAGCAGTAACCAGGGAACCTCCTACGAGCAGTACTTT; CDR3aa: CASSNQGTSYEQYF
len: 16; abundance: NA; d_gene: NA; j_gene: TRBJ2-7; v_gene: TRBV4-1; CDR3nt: TGCGCCAGCAGCCAAGAAGGCGGGACAGAGGGCTCCGAGCAGTACTTC; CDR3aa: CASSQEGGTEGSEQYF
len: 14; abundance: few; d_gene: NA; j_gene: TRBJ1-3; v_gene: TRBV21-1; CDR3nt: TGTGCCAGGACAGGGCATAGGTCCGGAAACACCATATATTTT; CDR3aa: CARTGHRSGNTIYF
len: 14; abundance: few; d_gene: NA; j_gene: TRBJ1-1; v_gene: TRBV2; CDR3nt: TGTGCCAGCACCTCGGACGGGGGGAGGACTGAAGCTTTCTTT; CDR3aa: CASTSDGGRTEAFF
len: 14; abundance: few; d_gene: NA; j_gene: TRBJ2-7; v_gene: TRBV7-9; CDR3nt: TGTGCCAGCAGCTTAGTAGGGGGACCCTACGAGCAGTACTTC; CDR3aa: CASSLVGGPYEQYF
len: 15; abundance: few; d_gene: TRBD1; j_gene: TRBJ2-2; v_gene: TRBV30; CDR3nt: TGTGCCTGGAGCAGTTGGACAGGGGCGGCCGGGGAGCTGTTTTTT; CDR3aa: CAWSSWTGAAGELFF
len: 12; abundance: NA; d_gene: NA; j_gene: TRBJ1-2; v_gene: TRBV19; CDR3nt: TGTGCCAGTAGTACCGGACAGTATGGCTACACCTTC; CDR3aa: CASSTGQYGYTF
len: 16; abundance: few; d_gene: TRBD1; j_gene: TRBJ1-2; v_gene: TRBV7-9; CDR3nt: TGTGCCAGCACTTCCGGGACAGGGGTATTTAACTATGGCTACACCTTC; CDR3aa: CASTSGTGVFNYGYTF
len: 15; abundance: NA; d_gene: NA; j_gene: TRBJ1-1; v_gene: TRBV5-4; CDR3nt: TGTGCCAGCAGCTTGGTGGGGGGATTGAACACTGAAGCTTTCTTT; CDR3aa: CASSLVGGLNTEAFF
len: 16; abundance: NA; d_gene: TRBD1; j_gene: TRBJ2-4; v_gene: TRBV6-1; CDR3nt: TGTGCCAGCAGTCCCCGGGACAGACTAGCCAAAAACATTCAGTACTTC; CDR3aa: CASSPRDRLAKNIQYF
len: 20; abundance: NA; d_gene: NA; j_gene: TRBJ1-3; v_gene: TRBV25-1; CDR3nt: TGTGCCAGCAGTGAATTTAGGCAGAGTTCGATTGAAGTGACTGGAAACACCATATATTTT; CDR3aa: CASSEFRQSSIEVTGNTIYF
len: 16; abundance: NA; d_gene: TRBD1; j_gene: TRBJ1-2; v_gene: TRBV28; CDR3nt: TGTGCCAGCAGTTTACCCTGGACAGGGGGGAACTATGGCTACACCTTC; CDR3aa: CASSLPWTGGNYGYTF
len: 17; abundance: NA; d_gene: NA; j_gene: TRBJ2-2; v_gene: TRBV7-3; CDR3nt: TGTGCCAGCAGCTCAGGACGGGGTGGCCTTAGCACCGGGGAGCTGTTTTTT; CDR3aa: CASSSGRGGLSTGELFF
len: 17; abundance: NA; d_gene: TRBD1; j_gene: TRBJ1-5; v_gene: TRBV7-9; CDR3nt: TGTGCCAGCAGCCCCATGGCGGGACAGGGTAGCAATCAGCCCCAGCATTTT; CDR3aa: CASSPMAGQGSNQPQHF
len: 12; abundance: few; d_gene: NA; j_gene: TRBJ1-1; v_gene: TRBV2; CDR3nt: TGTGCCAGCAGTAACAGATACACTGAAGCTTTCTTT; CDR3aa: CASSNRYTEAFF
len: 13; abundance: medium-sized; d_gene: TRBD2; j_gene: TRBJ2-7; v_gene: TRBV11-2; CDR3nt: TGTGCCAGCACAGTAGCGGGGGGGCCCGAGCAGTACTTC; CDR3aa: CASTVAGGPEQYF
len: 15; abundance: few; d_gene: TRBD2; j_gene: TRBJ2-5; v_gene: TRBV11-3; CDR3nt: TGTGCCAGCAGCCCCGGGGGGGCGGACCAAGAGACCCAGTACTTC; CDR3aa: CASSPGGADQETQYF
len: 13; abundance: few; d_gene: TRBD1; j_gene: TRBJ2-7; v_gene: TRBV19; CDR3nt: TGTGCCAGTAAGGAACAGGGGGCCTACGAGCAGTACTTC; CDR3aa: CASKEQGAYEQYF
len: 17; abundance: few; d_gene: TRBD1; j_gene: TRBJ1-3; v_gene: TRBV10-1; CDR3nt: TGCGCCAGCACCCGAGGGCGACAGGGTTTCTCTGGAAACACCATATATTTT; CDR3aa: CASTRGRQGFSGNTIYF
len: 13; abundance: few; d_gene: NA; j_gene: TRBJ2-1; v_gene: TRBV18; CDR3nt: TGTGCCAGCTCAGAGGGACAAAACAATGAGCAGTTCTTC; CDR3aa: CASSEGQNNEQFF
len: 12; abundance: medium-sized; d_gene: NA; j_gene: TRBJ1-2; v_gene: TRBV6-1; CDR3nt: TGTGCCAGCAGCCCTAGACCCTATGGCTACACCTTC; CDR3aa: CASSPRPYGYTF
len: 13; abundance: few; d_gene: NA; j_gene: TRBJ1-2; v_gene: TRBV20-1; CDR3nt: TGCAGTGCTAGTCACGGGAACAGATATGGCTACACCTTC; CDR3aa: CSASHGNRYGYTF
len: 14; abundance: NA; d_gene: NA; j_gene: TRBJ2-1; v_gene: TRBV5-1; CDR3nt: TGCGCCAGCAGCTTGGGGGTAAGCTACAATGAGCAGTTCTTC; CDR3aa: CASSLGVSYNEQFF
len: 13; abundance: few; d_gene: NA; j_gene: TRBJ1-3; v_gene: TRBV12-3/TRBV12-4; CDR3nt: TGTGCCAGCAGTGTAGAGTCTGGAAACACCATATATTTT; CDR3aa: CASSVESGNTIYF
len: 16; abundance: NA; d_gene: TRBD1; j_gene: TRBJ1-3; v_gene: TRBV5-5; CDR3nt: TGTGCCAGCAGCCCCCGGGACAGGGGATGGGGAAACACCATATATTTT; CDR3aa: CASSPRDRGWGNTIYF
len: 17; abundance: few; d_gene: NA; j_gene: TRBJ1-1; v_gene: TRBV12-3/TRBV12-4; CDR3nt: TGTGCCAGCAGTTTACACAGGGCATCATACATGAACACTGAAGCTTTCTTT; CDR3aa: CASSLHRASYMNTEAFF
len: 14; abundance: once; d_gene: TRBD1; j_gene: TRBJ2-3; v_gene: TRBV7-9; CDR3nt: TGTGCCAGCAGCTGGTACAGGGGTGGGGATACGCGGTATTTT; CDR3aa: CASSWYRGGDTRYF
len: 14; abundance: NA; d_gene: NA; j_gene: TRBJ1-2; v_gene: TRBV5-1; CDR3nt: TGCGCCAGCAGCTTGGACACAGGGATCTATGGCTACACCTTC; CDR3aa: CASSLDTGIYGYTF
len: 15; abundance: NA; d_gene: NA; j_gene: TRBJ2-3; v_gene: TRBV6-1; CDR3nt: TGTGCCAGCAGTGGGAGGAAGGGAGTCACAGATACGCAGTATTTT; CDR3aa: CASSGRKGVTDTQYF
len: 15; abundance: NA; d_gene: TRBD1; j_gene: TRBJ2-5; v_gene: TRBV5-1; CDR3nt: TGCGCCAGCAGCCCAATCGGACAGGGGCAAGAGACCCAATACTTC; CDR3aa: CASSPIGQGQETQYF
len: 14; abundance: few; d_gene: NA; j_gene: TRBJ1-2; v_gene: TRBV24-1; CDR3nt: TGTGCCACCAGTGATTATCGGGGGAGCTATGGCTACACCTTC; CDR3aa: CATSDYRGSYGYTF
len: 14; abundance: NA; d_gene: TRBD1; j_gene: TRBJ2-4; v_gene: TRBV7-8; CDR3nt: TGTGCCAGCAGCTTCCAGGGGGCGAGAGGCATTCAGTACTTC; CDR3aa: CASSFQGARGIQYF
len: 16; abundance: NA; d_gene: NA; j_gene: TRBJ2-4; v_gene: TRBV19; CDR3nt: TGTGCCAGTAGCCCCGACGGGCCGCAAGCCAAAAACATTCAGTACTTC; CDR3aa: CASSPDGPQAKNIQYF
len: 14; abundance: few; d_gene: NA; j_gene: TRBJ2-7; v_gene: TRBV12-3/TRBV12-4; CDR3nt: TGTGCCAGCAGTTTAGTGCAGGGGAGAAGCGAGCAGTACTTC; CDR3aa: CASSLVQGRSEQYF
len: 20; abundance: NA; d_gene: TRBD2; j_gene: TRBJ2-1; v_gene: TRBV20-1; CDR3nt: TGCAGTGCTAGAGATCGGGGCGTAGGTCGGCGGGGGAGCTCCTACAATGAGCAGTTCTTC; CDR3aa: CSARDRGVGRRGSSYNEQFF
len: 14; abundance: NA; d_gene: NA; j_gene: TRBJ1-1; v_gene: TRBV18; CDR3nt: TGTGCCAGCTCACCCCCTTCCTTGAACACTGAAGCTTTCTTT; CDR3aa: CASSPPSLNTEAFF
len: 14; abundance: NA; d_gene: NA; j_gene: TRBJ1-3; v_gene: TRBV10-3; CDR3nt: TGTGCCATCAGTGGGGTGGAGGGAAGAAACACCATATATTTT; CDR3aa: CAISGVEGRNTIYF
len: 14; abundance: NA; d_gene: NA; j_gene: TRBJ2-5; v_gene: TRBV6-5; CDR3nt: TGTGCCAGAAGTTGGCCAGGGGATGTGGAGACCCAGTACTTC; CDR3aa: CARSWPGDVETQYF
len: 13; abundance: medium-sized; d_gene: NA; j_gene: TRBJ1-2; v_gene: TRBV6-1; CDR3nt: TGTGCCAGCAGTGAAGCGCAAGGGACTGGCTACACCTTC; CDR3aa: CASSEAQGTGYTF
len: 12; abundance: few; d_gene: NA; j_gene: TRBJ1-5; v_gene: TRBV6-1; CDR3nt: TGTGCCAGCAGTGAAGGGGTCAGGGCCCAGCATTTT; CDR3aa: CASSEGVRAQHF
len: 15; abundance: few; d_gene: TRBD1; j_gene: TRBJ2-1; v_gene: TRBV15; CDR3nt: TGTGCCACCAGCAAGGACAGGGAGCTCGACAATGAGCAGTTCTTC; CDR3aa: CATSKDRELDNEQFF
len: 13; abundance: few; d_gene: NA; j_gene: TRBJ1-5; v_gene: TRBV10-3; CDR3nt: TGTGCCATCAGCTTACAGGACGATCAGCCCCAGCATTTT; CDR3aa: CAISLQDDQPQHF
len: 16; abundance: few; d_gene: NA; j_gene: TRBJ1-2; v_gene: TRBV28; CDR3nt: TGTGCCAGCAGTCCTCTAGACAGGTTATTTAACTATGGCTACACCTTC; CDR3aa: CASSPLDRLFNYGYTF
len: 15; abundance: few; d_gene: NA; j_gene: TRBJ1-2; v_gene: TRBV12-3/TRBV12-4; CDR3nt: TGTGCCAGCAGTTTTAATCGCTTGGGGGGTTATGGCTACACCTTC; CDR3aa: CASSFNRLGGYGYTF
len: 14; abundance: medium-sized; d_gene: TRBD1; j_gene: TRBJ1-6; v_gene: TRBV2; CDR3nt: TGTGCCAGCAGGGAGGACAGGGAAGGATCACCCCTCCACTTT; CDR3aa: CASREDREGSPLHF
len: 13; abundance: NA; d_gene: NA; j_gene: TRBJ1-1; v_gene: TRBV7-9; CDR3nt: TGTGCCAGCAGGACAACCGAGGGGACTGAAGCTTTCTTT; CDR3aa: CASRTTEGTEAFF
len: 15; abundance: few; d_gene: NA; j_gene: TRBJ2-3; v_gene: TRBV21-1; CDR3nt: TGTGCCAGCAGCACTAGGGACAGGCTTACAGATACGCAGTATTTT; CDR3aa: CASSTRDRLTDTQYF
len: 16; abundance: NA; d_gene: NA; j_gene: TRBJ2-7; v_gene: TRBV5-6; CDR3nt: TGTGCCAGCAGCTCAACGGACGGGTCAGGGGAGTACGAGCAGTACTTC; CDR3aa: CASSSTDGSGEYEQYF